These 27 T cell receptor beta chains were all obtained from the same sample, sequenced in a study of T cells in Graves' hyperthyroidism and ophthalmopathy. Template material for amplifying TCR beta CDR3 regions consisted of RNA transcripts. When the TCR CDR3 underwent first-round RT-PCR, the HTBI primer set was used. TCRdb analysed the multiplex PCR reads with MiXCR anew, one entry per CDR3 protein. Of 350,000 to 400,000 distinct CDR3 sequences listed, 14% are singletons. Sequenced input: blood. All receptors derive from a woman aged 55-75 years with Graves' hyperthyroidism.

The chain couples TRBV11-2 to TRBJ2-3; 8 bases line up with TRBD2. The V gene's germline CDR1 is SGHAT and CDR2 FQNNGV. The CDR3 runs to 16 residues. J lost 2 bases, V lost 6 bases, and 10 bases had no gene match. The CDR3 DNA follows: TGTGCCAGCAGTTCATCGGGAGGGTGGGACACAGATACGCAGTATTTT. Translated, it gives CASSSSGGWDTDTQYF.

This clonotype was seen many times. The chain uses TRBV25-1 and TRBJ1-2; 8 nucleotides agree with TRBD1. After removal of 1 base from V and 4 bases from J, the junction contained 11 bases not matched to a gene. CDR1 and CDR2 from the germline V gene are MGHDK and SYGVNS. The CDR3 loop spans 17 amino acids. The CDR3 region has the DNA TGTGCCAGCAGTGAATCAGCAGGACAGGGCGTGGGCTATGGCTACACCTTC. Its protein is CASSESAGQGVGYGYTF.

Concerning this clonotype: With a much larger clone just one base away, this may be a read error. The rearrangement joins TRBV30 to TRBJ2-7; TRBD2 is a possible D gene (5 bases). With 1 base removed from V and 7 bases from J, the gap between germline ends came to 17 bases. There are 14 residues in the CDR3. The germline CDR1 and CDR2 sequences are GTSNPN and SVGIG (reference sequence). The CDR3: CAWSGKRSFHEQYF. CDR3 DNA: TGTGCCTGGAGTGGAAAGCGGTCATTCCATGAGCAGTACTTC.

This clonotype has a count of ten or more. J is TRBJ2-3 and V is TRBV5-1; D possibly corresponds to TRBD1 (6 bases). CDR3 size: 18 residues. Germline CDR1 is SGHRS and CDR2 is YFSETQ. With 0 bases removed from V and 0 bases from J, the gap between germline ends came to 17 bases. The CDR3 DNA sequence: TGCGCCAGCAGCTTGGCCGGAAGGGGGTATAGTAGCACAGATACGCAGTATTTT. Residues: CASSLAGRGYSSTDTQYF.

The rearrangement links TRBV7-2 to TRBJ2-7; D unclear. The CDR3 is 14 amino acids. The germline gives CDR1 SGHTA, CDR2 FQGNSA. V lost 2 bases to trimming and J lost 0 bases, with 8 bases between them. This CDR3 reads CASSLQRSSYEQYF. CDR3 coding DNA: TGTGCCAGCAGCTTACAACGGAGCTCCTACGAGCAGTACTTC.

Ten or more counts support this clonotype. The chain recombines TRBV7-9 with TRBJ2-7; the D is unclear. CDR1 and CDR2 (germline): SEHNR, FQNEAQ (reference sequence). V lost 5 bases and J lost 6, with 14 bases in between. The CDR3 is made up of 13 amino acids. DNA of the CDR3: TGTGCCAGCAGCCCCGGACGTGCTAGCGAGCAGTACTTC. Translation: CASSPGRASEQYF. Full variable domain (rest looked up from reference TRBV7-9 and TRBJ2-7): DTGVSQNPRHKITKRGQNVTFRCDPISEHNRLYWYRQTLGQGPEFLTYFQNEAQLEKSRLLSDRFSAERPKGSFSTLEIQRTEQGDSAMYLCASSPGRASEQYFGPGTRLTVT.

At least ten counts were recorded for this clonotype. The chain carries TRBV27 and TRBJ2-7; 8 bases align to TRBD1. V shed 5 bases and J 4 bases; nucleotides not matched to a gene: 4. From germline, CDR1 is MNHEY and CDR2 SMNVEV (reference sequence). This CDR3 is 13 amino acids long. The CDR3 bases are TGTGCCAGCAGTACCAGGGGGCGGTACGAGCAGTACTTC. Amino acids: CASSTRGRYEQYF.

This clonotype occurred a few times. The chain combines TRBV7-6 with TRBJ2-1; D perhaps matches TRBD2 (7 bases). CDR3 length: 15 amino acids. Trimming cost V 4 bases and J 6 bases, with 16 bases left between them. Per the germline V gene, CDR1 is SGHVS and CDR2 is FNYEAQ. The CDR3 loop reads CASSSSGGGPNEQFF. CDR3 in DNA: TGTGCCAGCAGCTCTAGTGGGGGGGGGCCCAATGAGCAGTTCTTC.

This clonotype showed up just a few times. The rearrangement joins TRBV7-9 to TRBJ1-2; maybe TRBD1 (6 bases). Trimming took 2 bases from V and 4 from J, leaving 11 bases between them. The germline V gene encodes CDR1 SEHNR and CDR2 FQNEAQ (reference sequence). The CDR3 is 14 residues long. The CDR3 region is CASSLLGGSYGYTF. The DNA for the CDR3 is TGTGCCAGCAGCTTATTAGGGGGTAGCTATGGCTACACCTTC.

This clonotype appeared many times. The rearrangement links TRBV30 to TRBJ2-1; TRBD2 matches 12 bases. Germline V gene lookup returns CDR1 GTSNPN and CDR2 SVGIG (reference sequence). The CDR3 totals 13 residues. The V segment lost 7 bases and the J segment 4 bases; nucleotides outside the gene matches: 2. The CDR3 region is CAYGTSGYNEQFF. As DNA, the CDR3 is TGTGCCTATGGGACTAGCGGGTACAATGAGCAGTTCTTC.

This clonotype was recorded at least ten times. CDR3 DNA sequence: TGTGCCTGGAGCCTCTACGGACAGGGCAGAAATCAGCCCCAGCATTTT. This sequence encodes CAWSLYGQGRNQPQHF. The chain has TRBV30 and TRBJ1-5; 8 nucleotides line up with TRBD1. The CDR3 runs to 16 residues. Germline V gives CDR1 GTSNPN, CDR2 SVGIG (reference sequence). Trimming removed 3 bases from V and 4 bases from J; junction bases left unmatched: 11.

The J gene is TRBJ2-2, the V gene TRBV4-2, with a tentative D call TRBD2 (6 bases). The germline CDR1 and CDR2 sequences are LGHNA and YNFKEQ. The CDR3 is made up of 18 amino acids. The V end lost 0 bases, the J end lost 2 bases, and 16 bases lay between the germline ends. The CDR3 spells CASSQDVLGGDNTGELFF. In nucleotides, the CDR3 is TGTGCCAGCAGCCAAGATGTTTTGGGCGGGGATAACACCGGGGAGCTGTTTTTT.

This clonotype was counted ten times or more. Here the CDR3 DNA reads TGTGCCAGCAGCTTGTGGCGGCTGCATGACAGAGCCCACGAGCAGTACTTC. Residues: CASSLWRLHDRAHEQYF. V gene TRBV5-6 combines with J gene TRBJ2-7; D perhaps matches TRBD1 (5 bases). Germline values: CDR1 SGHDT, CDR2 YYEEEE. The CDR3 is made up of 17 amino acids. V lost 1 base and J lost 5, with 22 bases in between. Together with reference TRBV5-6 and TRBJ2-7, the CDR3 gives the full variable domain: DAGVTQSPTHLIKTRGQQVTLRCSPKSGHDTVSWYQQALGQGPQFIFQYYEEEERQRGNFPDRFSGHQFPNYSSELNVNALLLGDSALYLCASSLWRLHDRAHEQYFGPGTRLTVT.

V is TRBV10-2 and J is TRBJ2-4; 16 bases agree with TRBD2. This CDR3 spans 17 amino acids. Germline V gene sequence: CDR1 WSHSY, CDR2 SAAADI. V trimming: 6 bases; J trimming: 6 bases; junction bases outside the gene matches: 8. DNA of the CDR3: TGCGCCAGCAGAGACGGGACTAGCGGGAGGGCTGGAAACATTCAGTACTTC. Protein: CASRDGTSGRAGNIQYF.

This clonotype was seen at least ten times. This sequence joins TRBV20-1 and TRBJ1-4; the D gene is possibly TRBD1 (6 bases). V was trimmed by 3 bases and J by 8 bases, leaving 16 bases between them. The CDR3 length is 14 residues. Germline V lookup: CDR1 DFQATT, CDR2 SNEGSKA (reference sequence). The CDR3 nucleotides are TGCAGTGCTAGCAGGGGCAGGGTGTACGAAAAACTGTTTTTT. This codes for CSASRGRVYEKLFF.

This clonotype was counted many times. The J gene is TRBJ1-1, the V gene TRBV18, with 7 positions matching TRBD1. Germline-derived CDR1 and CDR2 are KGHSH and LQKENI. Unmatched junction bases numbered 6, after V lost 1 base and J lost 4 bases. The CDR3 has 15 amino acids. DNA of the CDR3: TGTGCCAGCTCACCACACAGGGGAGGGGGCACTGAAGCTTTCTTT. Protein product: CASSPHRGGGTEAFF. Using reference TRBV18 and TRBJ1-1 for the parts outside the CDR3, the full variable domain is NAGVMQNPRHLVRRRGQEARLRCSPMKGHSHVYWYRQLPEEGLKFMVYLQKENIIDESGMPKERFSAEFPKEGPSILRIQQVVRGDSAAYFCASSPHRGGGTEAFFGQGTRLTVV.

The CDR3 DNA reads as TGCAGTGCTAGAGATGCGGGGGCCGGTTGGAACACTGAAGCTTTCTTT. Protein sequence: CSARDAGAGWNTEAFF. The chain carries TRBV20-1 and TRBJ1-1; TRBD1 is a possible D gene (6 bases). Trimming took off 0 bases at V and 1 base at J, with 15 bases between the two ends. The CDR3 length is 16 residues. Germline loops: CDR1 DFQATT, CDR2 SNEGSKA (reference sequence).

This clonotype was observed at least ten times. This rearrangement joins TRBV9 to TRBJ2-1; D possibly corresponds to TRBD2 (7 bases). The CDR3 spans 16 residues. The V and J ends lost 0 bases and 5 bases respectively, with 15 bases between them. Germline V lookup: CDR1 SGDLS, CDR2 YYNGEE. This CDR3 is CASSVEGGGVNNEQFF. The CDR3 bases are TGTGCCAGCAGCGTAGAGGGGGGAGGGGTTAACAATGAGCAGTTCTTC.

This clonotype was seen only a few times. The chain recombines TRBV27 with TRBJ1-2; weak D call: TRBD1 (6 bases). Trimming removed 3 bases at V and 4 bases at J, with 15 bases between. The CDR3 sequence is 15 residues long. CDR1 MNHEY and CDR2 SMNVEV come from the germline V gene (reference sequence). CDR3 protein: CASSLGGRGGYGYTF. DNA for the CDR3: TGTGCCAGCAGTTTGGGGGGGCGCGGGGGCTATGGCTACACCTTC.

This clonotype has more than one count but fewer than ten. The rearrangement uses TRBV12-5 and TRBJ1-2; D possibly corresponds to TRBD1 (5 bases). CDR3 length equals 17 residues. Per the germline V gene, CDR1 is LGHNT and CDR2 is FRNRAP. V lost 4 bases to trimming and J lost 6 bases, with 24 bases between them. For the CDR3, the DNA is TGTGCTAGTGGTTCACTATCGGGGGGTCCGCCCCCCCATGGCTACACCTTC. Translating gives CASGSLSGGPPPHGYTF.

The chain recombines TRBV7-9 with TRBJ2-5; D gene ambiguous. Germline V CDR1 and CDR2: SEHNR, FQNEAQ (reference sequence). The CDR3 spans 14 residues. Trimming took 3 bases from V and 1 from J, leaving 9 bases between them. The CDR3 DNA follows: TGTGCCAGCAGCTTGTCTAGTCTCCAAGAGACCCAGTACTTC. Protein sequence: CASSLSSLQETQYF.

This clonotype was picked up many times. The chain joins TRBV6-5 to TRBJ2-7, with no clear D. V was clipped by 2 bases and J by 6 bases, with 8 bases between them. Germline V gene sequence: CDR1 MNHEY, CDR2 SVGAGI. The CDR3 length is 12 residues. The CDR3 nucleotides read TGTGCCAGCAGTTACGGCTACTCCGAGCAGTACTTC. As protein: CASSYGYSEQYF.

In its sample, this clonotype was seen many times. This CDR3 is CASVSSDRVTEAFF. Written as DNA, the CDR3 is TGTGCCAGCGTAAGCAGCGACAGGGTCACTGAAGCTTTCTTT. The chain couples TRBV6-1 to TRBJ1-1; TRBD1 matches at 7 bases. Germline-derived CDR1 and CDR2 are MNHNS and SASEGT. The ends lost 8 bases at V and 4 bases at J; junction bases unmatched: 10. This CDR3 has 14 amino acids.

In this sample, this clonotype turned up many times. The rearrangement links TRBV7-2 to TRBJ1-4; no reliable D call. The CDR3 is 18 residues long. Germline V CDR1 and CDR2: SGHTA, FQGNSA. Trimming removed 0 bases at V and 5 bases at J, with 19 bases between. CDR3 loop: CASSLAVAGELTNEKLFF. The CDR3 DNA reads TGTGCCAGCAGCTTAGCGGTGGCGGGAGAGCTGACGAATGAAAAACTGTTTTTT.

This clonotype occurred many times. This chain joins TRBV27 and TRBJ2-2; D unclear. V was trimmed by 3 bases and J by 4 bases, leaving 12 bases between them. The length of the CDR3 is 15 residues. Per germline, CDR1 MNHEY and CDR2 SMNVEV (reference sequence). The CDR3 is CASSFVETGTGELFF. CDR3 bases: TGTGCCAGCAGTTTTGTCGAGACTGGCACCGGGGAGCTGTTTTTT.

This clonotype came up many times. J is TRBJ1-2 and V is TRBV30; the match to TRBD1 covers 9 bases. The CDR3 totals 14 residues. V lost 8 bases to trimming and J lost 1 base; unmatched junction nucleotides: 8. Germline V gene sequence: CDR1 GTSNPN, CDR2 SVGIG (reference sequence). CDR3 residues: CAGQQGQGNYGYTF. CDR3 coding DNA: TGTGCCGGACAACAGGGACAGGGTAACTATGGCTACACCTTC.

This clonotype came up a few times. The chain joins TRBV20-1 to TRBJ2-7; D is uncertain. The CDR3 extends over 11 amino acids. CDR1 is DFQATT, CDR2 SNEGSKA, per germline (reference sequence). The germline V and J ends were trimmed by 0 bases and 7 bases, with 7 bases remaining between them. This CDR3 is CSARDVREQYF. CDR3 in DNA: TGCAGTGCTAGAGATGTTAGGGAGCAGTACTTC.